The 20 T cell receptor beta chains listed next were all sequenced from one sample in a study of tissue T cells after allogeneic stem cell transplantation. Libraries were prepared by immunoSEQ multiplex PCR; TCRdb keeps only in-frame clonotypes and omits some of them. The profile shows roughly 6,100 clones, approximately 42% of them singletons. Time point noted: mouse harvest day 7 after allogeneic transplant. Tail vein injection delivered 10^7 T-cell-depleted bone marrow cells and 10^6 splenic CD5+ T cells. Sequencing was done on a sample of skin. These TCRs come from a female BALB/c mouse given C57BL/6 T cells with graft-versus-host disease after an allogeneic hematopoietic cell transplant.

In the case of this clone: The gene names here belong to mouse. Sequencing ends 1 residue short of the CDR3 end; the germline J gene provides the rest. J is TRBJ2-1 and V is TRBV1; 7 nucleotides agree with TRBD2. Unmatched junction bases numbered 5, after V lost 3 bases and J lost 3 bases. Germline-derived CDR1 and CDR2 are NSQYPW and LRSPGD (reference sequence). CDR3 length: 15 amino acids. CDR3 region: CTCSAPGGSYAEQFF. Partial CDR3 DNA: TGCACCTGCAGTGCCCCTGGGGGTTCCTATGCTGAGCAGTTC.

This clone was seen only a few times. Mouse gene names and germline throughout. The read ends 1 residue shy of where the CDR3 ends; the end is completed using the germline J gene. Other nucleotide sequences in the sample specify the same CDR3. The rearrangement joins TRBV26 to TRBJ1-2; no clear D. V lost 4 bases and J 0 bases, leaving 6 bases between the germline ends. This CDR3 has 13 amino acids. Germline loops: CDR1 KGHPV, CDR2 FQNQEV (reference sequence). The sequenced part of the CDR3 DNA is TGTGCCAGCAGTCGGCAGACAAACTCCGACTACACC. This gives the protein CASSRQTNSDYT. The whole CDR3 protein is CASSRQTNSDYTF.

Worth noting for this clone: Germline and genes here are mouse. The DNA ends 1 residue before the CDR3 does, and the rest of the CDR3 is filled in from the germline J gene. The chain employs TRBV26 and TRBJ1-3, with D unresolved. The CDR3 sequence is 14 residues long. Germline-derived CDR1 and CDR2 are KGHPV and FQNQEV (reference sequence). The V gene lost 0 bases and the J gene lost 0 bases, with 3 bases spanning the gap. The sequenced CDR3 bases are TGTGCCAGCAGTCTGTCCAGTTCTGGAAATACGCTCTAT. Amino acid sequence: CASSLSSSGNTLY. The full-length CDR3 reads as CASSLSSSGNTLYF.

This clone was recorded a few times. Here the gene names and germline are mouse. The read is 1 residue too short to cover the CDR3 end, so that end is filled in from the germline J gene. The gene calls are TRBV26 and TRBJ1-3, with TRBD1 matching over 8 bases. Germline loops: CDR1 KGHPV, CDR2 FQNQEV (reference sequence). The CDR3 runs to 15 residues. The J segment lost 0 bases and the V segment lost 3 bases, leaving 1 base of the junction unmatched. The CDR3 sequence: CASSLQGASGNTLYF. The covered CDR3 bases are TGTGCCAGCAGTCTCCAGGGGGCTTCTGGAAATACGCTCTAT.

This clone occurred a few times. The listed genes are named as in mouse. The sequenced fragment ends 1 residue before the CDR3 boundary, so the rest is inferred from the germline J gene. The chain employs TRBV1 and TRBJ1-2; 11 positions agree with TRBD1. The CDR3 runs to 16 residues. Germline loops: CDR1 NSQYPW, CDR2 LRSPGD (reference sequence). Germline trimming cut 3 bases from V and 2 bases from J; bases unmatched to any gene: 5. The CDR3 bases that were read are TGCACCTGCAGTGCCCGGGACAGGGGGGCTAACTCCGACTACACC. This gives the protein CTCSARDRGANSDYT. The CDR3, in full, reads CTCSARDRGANSDYTF.

In the case of this clone: Gene names are the mouse ones. The read terminates 1 residue ahead of where the CDR3 ends, so the germline J gene completes it. This chain uses TRBV13-2 with TRBJ1-1; 9 bases are shared with TRBD1. Germline CDR1 is NNHNN and CDR2 is SYGAGS (reference sequence). V lost 1 base and J lost 3; bases outside the gene matches: 1. The CDR3 spans 14 residues. This chain's CDR3 is CASGDRDRDTEVFF. The DNA read from the CDR3 is TGTGCCAGCGGTGATCGGGACAGGGACACAGAAGTCTTC.

This clone was found a few times. Gene names are the mouse ones. The CDR3 goes on 1 residue after the read ends, and that part is filled in from the germline J gene. The rearrangement uses TRBV23 and TRBJ2-2; the table gives TRBD2 as D, unverified against the DNA. Germline V CDR1 and CDR2: KGHTA, FQNQQP. CDR3 length: 14 residues. The CDR3 sequence is CSSRGGANTGQLYF. The CDR3 DNA, read in part, is TGCTCCAGCCGGGGGGGAGCAAACACCGGGCAGCTCTAC.

For this clone: The genes are named according to mouse. The read halts 1 residue ahead of the CDR3 end, with the missing end drawn from the germline J gene. The chain recombines TRBV15 with TRBJ2-4; D not resolved. The germline V gene encodes CDR1 SGHND and CDR2 FRSKSL. V gave up 0 bases and J gave up 5 bases, with 9 bases separating them. This CDR3 has 14 residues. The chain's CDR3 is CASSLARESNTLYF. CDR3 bases read: TGTGCCAGCAGTTTAGCTCGGGAGTCAAACACCTTGTAC.

Note on this clone: Genes here carry mouse names. The DNA ends 1 residue before the CDR3 does, and the rest of the CDR3 is filled in from the germline J gene. This CDR3 is also generated by other DNA sequences in the sample. The genes are TRBV3 and TRBJ2-4; D is perhaps TRBD1 (6 bases). V dropped 3 bases and J dropped 4 bases, with 8 bases sitting between them. This CDR3 is built from 13 residues. CDR1 is SNHLY, CDR2 FYNGKV, per germline (reference sequence). This chain's CDR3 is CASSLGQKNTLYF. The sequenced CDR3 bases are TGTGCCAGCAGCTTGGGACAAAAAAACACCTTGTAC.

Turning to this clone: All gene names here are mouse names. The read is 1 residue too short to cover the CDR3 end, so that end is filled in from the germline J gene. The chain has TRBV13-1 and TRBJ1-1, with D unresolved. With 0 bases removed from V and 3 bases from J, the gap between germline ends came to 6 bases. The CDR3 has 13 amino acids. The V gene's germline CDR1 is NSHNY and CDR2 SYGAGN. The CDR3 protein is CASSDDGDTEVFF. The sequenced CDR3 bases are TGTGCCAGCAGTGATGACGGGGACACAGAAGTCTTC.

This clone was recorded only once. Genes here carry mouse names. The CDR3 loop reads CASSQTTSQNTLYF. The sequenced part of the CDR3 DNA is TGTGCCAGCAGCCAAACAACTAGTCAAAACACCTTGTAC. The V gene is TRBV3, the J gene TRBJ2-4; the D is unclear. Read coverage stops 1 residue before the CDR3 terminus; the germline J gene supplies the remainder. Germline-derived CDR1 and CDR2 are SNHLY and FYNGKV (reference sequence). V dropped 5 bases and J dropped 0 bases, with 9 bases sitting between them. The CDR3 loop spans 14 amino acids.

This clone showed up just a few times. The germline and genes are mouse ones. The DNA ends 1 residue before the CDR3 does, and the rest of the CDR3 is filled in from the germline J gene. The chain has TRBV26 and TRBJ1-4; possibly TRBD1 for D (5 bases). V lost 4 bases to trimming and J lost 0 bases, with 6 bases between them. The CDR3 covers 14 residues. The germline V gene encodes CDR1 KGHPV and CDR2 FQNQEV (reference sequence). Incomplete CDR3 DNA: TGTGCCAGCAGTCGGACATTTTCCAACGAAAGATTATTT. Residues: CASSRTFSNERLF. The whole CDR3 protein is CASSRTFSNERLFF.

Points on this clone: Gene names and germline match the mouse. CDR3 DNA (partial): TGTGCTAGCAGCCGTCATACAGGGGGGATTTCCAACGAAAGATTATTT. Protein sequence: CASSRHTGGISNERLF. The full CDR3 sequence reads CASSRHTGGISNERLFF. The chain carries TRBV29 and TRBJ1-4, with TRBD1 identical over 8 bases. The read ends 1 residue early relative to the CDR3; the germline J gene fills the gap. The CDR3 contains 17 residues. Germline V gives CDR1 MSHET, CDR2 SYDVDS. After removal of 6 bases from V and 0 bases from J, the junction contained 9 bases not matched to a gene.

Regarding this clone: Mouse names are used for the genes. The CDR3 is cut off 1 residue early in the read; its end comes from the germline J gene. This sequence joins TRBV26 and TRBJ2-5, with a weak D call TRBD1 (6 bases). Trimming pared 6 bases from V and 3 bases from J, leaving 10 bases between. CDR1 is KGHPV and CDR2 is FQNQEV in the germline V gene (reference sequence). The CDR3 consists of 13 residues. The sequenced CDR3 bases are TGTGCCAGCAGCCGACAGGAACAAGACACCCAGTAC. This codes for CASSRQEQDTQY. The CDR3, in full, reads CASSRQEQDTQYF.

Only a few counts were recorded for this clone. Mouse germline and gene names are used. The CDR3: CASSQGGGSGNTLYF. Incomplete CDR3 DNA: TGTGCCAGCAGTCAGGGAGGAGGGTCTGGAAATACGCTCTAT. The J gene is TRBJ1-3, the V gene TRBV26; D gene ambiguous. The read halts 1 residue ahead of the CDR3 end, with the missing end drawn from the germline J gene. Between the trimmed V and J ends, which lost 4 bases and 1 base, there was a span of 11 bases. Germline V gives CDR1 KGHPV, CDR2 FQNQEV (reference sequence). This CDR3 is built from 15 residues.

In the case of this clone: Gene labels here are mouse ones. Coverage ceases 1 residue before the CDR3 finishes, and the germline J gene fills in the end. The J gene is TRBJ2-5, the V gene TRBV16; 10 nucleotides agree with TRBD2. This CDR3 has 14 residues. CDR1 and CDR2 from the germline V gene are SGHSA and FRNQAP. With 5 bases clipped from V and 6 bases from J, the junction kept 5 bases outside the gene matches. The sequenced CDR3 bases are TGTGCAAGCAGCCCGACTGGGGGGTGGGACACCCAGTAC. It codes for CASSPTGGWDTQY. The whole CDR3 protein reads CASSPTGGWDTQYF.

This clone was seen a handful of times. Gene and germline names: mouse. The read gets to within 1 residue of the CDR3 end, and the germline J gene fills in the rest. V and J are TRBV15 and TRBJ2-3; D perhaps matches TRBD2 (6 bases). Trimming left V 3 bases short and J 1 base short, with 8 bases between. Germline V gene data show CDR1 as SGHND and CDR2 as FRSKSL. The CDR3 consists of 14 residues. The DNA read from the CDR3 is TGTGCCAGCAGTTTGGGGGGAGGTGCAGAAACGCTGTAT. Protein: CASSLGGGAETLY. The entire CDR3 is CASSLGGGAETLYF. Based on the CDR3 plus reference TRBV15 and TRBJ2-3, the full variable domain is DAGVTQTPRHEVAEKGQTIILKCEPVSGHNDLFWYRQTKIQGLELLSYFRSKSLMEDGGAFKDRFKAEMLNSSFSTLKIQPTEPKDSAVYLCASSLGGGAETLYFGSGTRLTVL.

This clone was seen only a few times. Gene labels here are mouse ones. The CDR3 is cut off 1 residue early in the read; its end comes from the germline J gene. The chain has TRBV31 and TRBJ2-5, with D unresolved. Trimming removed 0 bases from V and 2 bases from J, with 6 bases in between. Germline V gene data show CDR1 as GKSSPN and CDR2 as SITVG. The CDR3 runs to 13 residues. CDR3 bases read: TGTGCCTGGAGTCTCTCTGGCCAAGACACCCAGTAC. Residues: CAWSLSGQDTQY. The complete CDR3 protein is CAWSLSGQDTQYF.

Note on this clone: Mouse gene names and germline throughout. The read ends 1 residue early relative to the CDR3; the germline J gene fills the gap. V gene TRBV3 combines with J gene TRBJ2-4; TRBD2 matches 10 bases. CDR1 SNHLY and CDR2 FYNGKV come from the germline V gene (reference sequence). With V trimmed by 4 bases and J by 4 bases, 2 bases remained unmatched. The CDR3 runs to 14 residues. CDR3 sequence: CASSSGTGENTLYF. The CDR3 DNA, read in part, is TGTGCCAGCAGCTCCGGGACTGGGGAAAACACCTTGTAC.

About this clone: Mouse names are used for the genes. The read finishes 1 residue shy of the CDR3 end, and the germline J gene is used to complete it. V gene TRBV15 combines with J gene TRBJ1-3, with 9 bases fitting TRBD1. This CDR3 is built from 15 residues. The germline CDR1 and CDR2 sequences are SGHND and FRSKSL. The V segment lost 1 base and the J segment 4 bases; nucleotides outside the gene matches: 2. Partial CDR3 DNA: TGTGCCAGCAGTTTAGGGACAGGGGAAGGAAATACGCTCTAT. Residues: CASSLGTGEGNTLY. The complete CDR3 reads CASSLGTGEGNTLYF.